This T cell receptor (beta chain) appears in the sequencing data of a study of T cell responses to AZD1222 COVID-19 vaccine. Broader study findings: Compared with day 0, the breadth and depth of the Spike-specific TCR repertoire rose significantly after two doses of AZD1222. Females outnumbered males among donors, who were mostly white British; clonal diversity was possibly underestimated. Repertoires were sampled only after the peak T cell response. CD4 TCRs associated with vaccination spanned spike, dominating at 160-218 and 743-854.

This clone was seen just once. Antigen specificity is unknown. Profiled with immunoSEQ multiplex PCR; TCRdb holds only in-frame clones, not every one. Among roughly 120,000 clones listed, approximately 92% were seen once. CDR1 is LGHNA and CDR2 is YNFKEQ in the germline V gene. V was pared by 1 base and J by 4 bases, with 8 bases of the junction left unmatched. There are 16 residues in the CDR3. The clonotype originates from an adult who received the AZD1222 COVID-19 vaccine. The rearrangement links TRBV4-2 to TRBJ2-7; 9 positions agree with TRBD1. The material sequenced was peripheral blood, taken 28 days after the second AZD1222 dose. Here the CDR3 reads CASSQVGNRGPYEQYF. The CDR3 region has the DNA TGTGCCAGCAGCCAAGTAGGTAACAGGGGGCCTTACGAGCAGTACTTC.